Shown below are 13 T cell receptor beta chains from a single sample sequenced in a study of OX40 agonist ivuxolimab in advanced cancers. Assay: immunoSEQ multiplex PCR; the TCRdb copy retains only in-frame clones and omits some. The data show 60,000 to 70,000 clones, 70% to 90% seen once. Sequencing was performed on CD4+ or CD8+ T cells sorted from blood, taken in a trial of the OX40 agonist ivuxolimab. These receptors originate from an adult with an advanced solid tumor such as melanoma, head and neck, liver or kidney cancer.

The chain links TRBV2 to TRBJ2-5; TRBD1 matches 10 bases. With 6 bases clipped from V and 7 bases from J, the junction kept 5 bases outside the gene matches. From germline, CDR1 is SNHLY and CDR2 FYNNEI. The CDR3 runs 13 residues. The CDR3 is CASSVGQGVTQYF. DNA for the CDR3: TGTGCCAGCAGCGTCGGACAGGGGGTGACCCAGTACTTC.

This sequence joins TRBV5-1 and TRBJ1-1; D remains unclear. Trimming stripped 4 bases from V and 5 bases from J, with 9 bases between. Germline V gives CDR1 SGHRS, CDR2 YFSETQ. This CDR3 is 12 amino acids long. As DNA, the CDR3 is TGCGCCAGCAGCCTAAGAGGGACTGAAGCTTTCTTT. Its protein is CASSLRGTEAFF.

This clone came up once. The chain uses TRBV27 and TRBJ1-2, with 10 bases aligning to TRBD1. The length of the CDR3 is 16 residues. Trimming cost V 5 bases and J 0 bases; bases outside gene matches: 6. From germline, CDR1 is MNHEY and CDR2 SMNVEV (reference sequence). The CDR3 is CASSPRTGGTNYGYTF. CDR3 sequence (DNA): TGTGCCAGCAGTCCTAGGACAGGGGGAACTAACTATGGCTACACCTTC.

This clone occurred once. The rearrangement joins TRBV4-1 to TRBJ1-1; D not certain. This CDR3 region has 16 residues. Trimming removed 3 bases at V and 0 bases at J, with 14 bases between. Germline-derived CDR1 and CDR2 are MGHRA and YSYEKL. This CDR3 reads CASSHAQQSMNTEAFF. As DNA, the CDR3 is TGCGCCAGCAGCCACGCTCAACAGAGTATGAACACTGAAGCTTTCTTT.

The genes are TRBV5-1 and TRBJ1-1; a possible D gene is TRBD1 (5 bases). CDR1 and CDR2 (germline): SGHRS, YFSETQ. Trimming took 10 bases from V and 1 from J, leaving 11 bases between them. This CDR3 has 12 residues. The CDR3 DNA reads TGCGCCGGAGGGGCGGGGAACACTGAAGCTTTCTTT. It is translated as CAGGAGNTEAFF.

The rearrangement joins TRBV19 to TRBJ1-5; 8 nucleotides agree with TRBD1. Germline CDR1 is LNHDA and CDR2 is SQIVND (reference sequence). This CDR3 has 13 amino acids. J gave up 5 bases and V 7 bases, and 4 bases lay outside the gene matches. The CDR3 DNA reads as TGTGCCAGTACTGACAGGGGACATCAGCCCCAGCATTTT. Protein: CASTDRGHQPQHF.

The chain uses TRBV4-1 and TRBJ1-5; perhaps TRBD1 as D (5 bases). Germline-derived CDR1 and CDR2 are MGHRA and YSYEKL. Trimming took 3 bases from V and 2 from J, leaving 11 bases between them. The CDR3 length is 15 residues. CDR3 region: CASSQVGVGNQPQHF. The CDR3 bases are TGCGCCAGCAGCCAGGTAGGGGTGGGCAATCAGCCCCAGCATTTT.

The chain uses TRBV9 and TRBJ2-5; maybe TRBD2 (6 bases). The germline V gene has CDR1 SGDLS and CDR2 YYNGEE. CDR3 length: 14 residues. Trimming shortened V by 4 bases and J by 5 bases, and 15 bases separated the two germline ends. This CDR3 reads CASSPQPSVETQYF. The CDR3 coding sequence is TGTGCCAGCAGCCCTCAACCTAGCGTCGAGACCCAGTACTTC.

The V gene is TRBV5-1, the J gene TRBJ1-1, with D uncertain. The CDR3 loop spans 13 amino acids. Deletions cut 8 bases from V and 1 base from J, with 12 bases between. Looked up from germline, CDR1 is SGHRS and CDR2 is YFSETQ. The chain's CDR3 is CASHPPGNTEAFF. DNA for the CDR3: TGCGCCAGTCATCCCCCCGGGAACACTGAAGCTTTCTTT.

The rearrangement uses TRBV6-1 and TRBJ2-7; TRBD2 aligns across 10 bases. J gave up 2 bases and V 1 base, and 2 bases lay outside the gene matches. CDR1 and CDR2 from the germline V gene are MNHNS and SASEGT. This CDR3 is 15 amino acids long. CDR3 DNA sequence: TGTGCCAGCAGTGAAGAGCTAGCGGGAGCCTACGAGCAGTACTTC. Residues: CASSEELAGAYEQYF.

V and J are TRBV2 and TRBJ1-1; 8 bases line up with TRBD1. Germline V gene lookup returns CDR1 SNHLY and CDR2 FYNNEI. Trimming cost V 0 bases and J 6 bases; bases outside gene matches: 6. The CDR3 runs to 15 residues. CDR3 region: CASSEAMAGGSEAFF. The CDR3 nucleotides are TGTGCCAGCAGTGAAGCTATGGCAGGGGGCTCTGAAGCTTTCTTT.

This rearrangement joins TRBV7-9 to TRBJ1-5; D is unresolved. Looked up from germline, CDR1 is SEHNR and CDR2 is FQNEAQ (reference sequence). The CDR3 runs to 12 residues. Trimming removed 6 bases from V and 7 bases from J, with 10 bases in between. The CDR3 DNA reads as TGTGCCAGCAGTCTTACGGGGCAGCCCCAGCATTTT. Translation: CASSLTGQPQHF.

With regard to this clone: A junction end diverges from the germline sequence, so it may reflect a read error. The identical CDR3 is also encoded by other nucleotide sequences in the sample. The chain has TRBV27 and TRBJ2-3, with D possibly called TRBD1 or TRBD2 (5 bases each). Per germline, CDR1 MNHEY and CDR2 SMNVEV (reference sequence). The CDR3 length is 15 residues. The CDR3 DNA reads TGTGCTAGCAGTTTTGGTTTCGGGGCAGCAGATACGCAGTATTTT. This translates into CASSFGFGAADTQYF.